This passage covers 17 T cell receptor beta chains from one sample sequenced in a study of T cell responses to AZD1222 COVID-19 vaccine. Clones were sequenced by immunoSEQ multiplex PCR, and TCRdb holds only the in-frame ones, with some missing. This table holds about 120,000 clones, approximately 90% found once. The sequencing here drew on peripheral blood, taken 28 days after the second AZD1222 dose. These receptors were taken from an adult who received the AZD1222 COVID-19 vaccine.

V gene TRBV4-2 combines with J gene TRBJ1-1, with TRBD1 matching 8 bases. The CDR3 extends over 15 amino acids. With V trimmed by 2 bases and J by 1 base, 3 bases remained unmatched. Germline-derived CDR1 and CDR2 are LGHNA and YNFKEQ. The DNA for the CDR3 is TGTGCCAGCAGCCAAAGGACAGGGACGAACACTGAAGCTTTCTTT. Translating gives CASSQRTGTNTEAFF.

This chain links TRBV5-1 with TRBJ2-2, with TRBD2 identical over 10 bases. This CDR3 has 15 residues. Trimming removed 5 bases from V and 7 bases from J; junction bases left unmatched: 8. The germline V gene encodes CDR1 SGHRS and CDR2 YFSETQ. CDR3 sequence: CASRASGRGGGELFF. CDR3 in DNA: TGCGCCAGCAGAGCTAGCGGGAGAGGAGGCGGGGAGCTGTTTTTT.

The J gene is TRBJ1-6, the V gene TRBV27, with D perhaps TRBD1 (6 bases). This CDR3 has 15 amino acids. V gave up 6 bases and J gave up 8 bases, with 17 bases separating them. CDR1 and CDR2 from the germline V gene are MNHEY and SMNVEV (reference sequence). The CDR3 loop reads CASRDPDRIDSPLHF. The CDR3 DNA is TGTGCCAGCAGGGACCCAGACAGGATTGATTCACCCCTCCACTTT.

The chain carries TRBV13 and TRBJ2-1, with TRBD2 identical over 9 bases. The CDR3 extends over 16 amino acids. Germline V CDR1 and CDR2: PRHDT, FYEKMQ (reference sequence). V was clipped by 5 bases and J by 1 base; unmatched bases: 6. The CDR3 nucleotides are TGTGCCAGCAGCGGGCGACTAGCGGAATCCTACAATGAGCAGTTCTTC. Encoded protein: CASSGRLAESYNEQFF.

The chain uses TRBV11-3 and TRBJ2-2; 7 bases fit TRBD1. The V gene's germline CDR1 is SGHNT and CDR2 YENEEA. The length of the CDR3 is 12 residues. Trimming removed 6 bases from V and 5 bases from J; junction bases left unmatched: 0. The CDR3 protein is CASRTGTGELFF. The CDR3 DNA is TGTGCCAGCAGGACAGGGACCGGGGAGCTGTTTTTT.

CDR3 DNA: TGCGCCAGCAGTGAATCTAGCGGGATATACAATGAGCAGTTCTTC. Amino acid sequence: CASSESSGIYNEQFF. The chain combines TRBV10-1 with TRBJ2-1, with TRBD2 identical over 9 bases. The length of the CDR3 is 15 residues. Germline values: CDR1 WNHNN, CDR2 SYGVQD (reference sequence). V was pared by 3 bases and J by 4 bases, with 4 bases of the junction left unmatched.

V gene TRBV19 combines with J gene TRBJ2-4, with a tentative D call TRBD2 (5 bases). CDR1 and CDR2 (germline): LNHDA, SQIVND (reference sequence). The V and J ends lost 2 bases and 1 base respectively, with 12 bases between them. This CDR3 spans 16 amino acids. CDR3 DNA: TGTGCCAGTAGTATACTCCGGGATGGTGCCAAAAACATTCAGTACTTC. It encodes CASSILRDGAKNIQYF.

The chain recombines TRBV6-2 or TRBV6-3 with TRBJ2-1; 10 nucleotides align to TRBD2. The germline CDR1 and CDR2 sequences are MNHEY and SVGEGT. This CDR3 comprises 17 residues. V trimming: 0 bases; J trimming: 7 bases; junction bases outside the gene matches: 9. The CDR3 protein is CASSYSTASGRSNEQFF. CDR3 in DNA: TGTGCCAGCAGTTACTCTACGGCTAGCGGGAGATCGAATGAGCAGTTCTTC.

This chain links TRBV18 with TRBJ2-3; TRBD1 is a possible D gene (5 bases). Germline loops: CDR1 KGHSH, CDR2 LQKENI. V was pared by 3 bases and J by 5 bases, with 18 bases between. The CDR3 contains 16 residues. The CDR3 sequence: CASSPSSDSSGDTQYF. The CDR3 nucleotides read TGTGCCAGCTCACCCTCCAGCGACAGTTCCGGAGATACGCAGTATTTT.

This sequence joins TRBV28 and TRBJ2-4; TRBD1 might be the D (5 bases). CDR3 length equals 18 residues. Trimming cost V 4 bases and J 1 base, with 20 bases left between them. Germline loops: CDR1 MDHEN, CDR2 SYDVKM. The CDR3 loop reads CASSSPRGGFLAKNIQYF. In DNA form, the CDR3 reads TGTGCCAGCAGTTCCCCAAGGGGTGGGTTCTTGGCCAAAAACATTCAGTACTTC. Based on the CDR3 plus reference TRBV28 and TRBJ2-4, the full variable domain is DVKVTQSSRYLVKRTGEKVFLECVQDMDHENMFWYRQDPGLGLRLIYFSYDVKMKEKGDIPEGYSVSREKKERFSLILESASTNQTSMYLCASSSPRGGFLAKNIQYFGAGTRLSVL.

The V and J genes are TRBV4-2 and TRBJ1-1; D unresolved. Trimming shortened V by 10 bases and J by 5 bases, and 20 bases separated the two germline ends. CDR3 size: 14 residues. Germline V gene sequence: CDR1 LGHNA, CDR2 YNFKEQ. CDR3 amino acids: CATLSPGGKTEAFF. CDR3 sequence (DNA): TGTGCCACCCTATCCCCCGGCGGTAAGACTGAAGCTTTCTTT.

This chain joins TRBV19 and TRBJ2-1, with D perhaps given as TRBD1 or TRBD2 (7 bases each). The V and J ends lost 9 bases and 3 bases respectively, with 18 bases between them. CDR1 and CDR2 from the germline V gene are LNHDA and SQIVND (reference sequence). The CDR3 has 15 amino acids. The CDR3 loop is CASRGGGGLYNEQFF. For the CDR3, the DNA is TGTGCCAGCCGCGGGGGAGGGGGCCTCTACAATGAGCAGTTCTTC.

The chain carries TRBV28 and TRBJ1-3; no clear D gene. CDR3 length: 11 residues. Trimming pared 3 bases from V and 8 bases from J, leaving 5 bases between. Germline V gene data show CDR1 as MDHEN and CDR2 as SYDVKM. The CDR3 is CASSFSDTIYF. The CDR3 bases are TGTGCCAGCAGTTTTAGTGACACCATATATTTT.

This chain uses TRBV28 with TRBJ2-7; D not certain. With 6 bases removed from V and 10 bases from J, the gap between germline ends came to 25 bases. This CDR3 contains 15 residues. Germline V gene data show CDR1 as MDHEN and CDR2 as SYDVKM. The CDR3, as DNA: TGTGCCAGCAGCCAACTAAGGGCAGGCCCCCTTGAACAGTACTTC. It codes for CASSQLRAGPLEQYF.

The V call is TRBV28, the J call TRBJ2-3, with 8 bases identical to TRBD2. J was trimmed by 2 bases and V by 6 bases; bases with no gene match: 10. The CDR3 has 16 residues. CDR1 is MDHEN, CDR2 SYDVKM, per germline. The CDR3 bases are TGTGCCAGCAGAGACACAGCGGGGGACCCCACAGATACGCAGTATTTT. The encoded protein is CASRDTAGDPTDTQYF.

The chain uses TRBV20-1 and TRBJ1-5, with D possibly TRBD1 on 5 matching bases. V was cut by 3 bases and J by 6 bases, with 15 bases left in between. CDR3 length: 14 amino acids. The V gene's germline CDR1 is DFQATT and CDR2 SNEGSKA (reference sequence). The DNA for the CDR3 is TGCAGTGCTAGTTATGGGGCATTCAGTCAGCCCCAGCATTTT. This codes for CSASYGAFSQPQHF.

In this sample, this clone turned up once. This chain connects TRBV7-2 to TRBJ1-2; D gene unclear. Germline CDR1 SGHTA, CDR2 FQGNSA. V lost 1 base and J 4 bases, leaving 13 bases between the germline ends. CDR3 length: 15 residues. The CDR3: CASSLGPGQFYGYTF. CDR3 DNA: TGTGCCAGCAGCTTAGGGCCCGGGCAGTTCTATGGCTACACCTTC.